The 13 T cell receptor beta chains below were found in one sample sequenced in a study of T-cell memory formation after mild COVID-19. TCRdb re-called the 5' RACE reads through MiXCR, storing one row per CDR3 protein. Here the sample spans 110,000 or so distinct CDR3 sequences, about 20% being singletons. What was sequenced was PBMCs or a T cell subset sorted from them (not recorded which). Receptor source: a man in his late teens or twenties who had mild COVID-19 (a few samples of this study predate the infection). Cell type and time point are not known.

This clonotype was seen more than once but under ten times. Here the CDR3 reads CASSSDRGTEAFF. DNA for the CDR3: TGTGCCAGCAGCTCTGACAGGGGGACTGAAGCTTTCTTT. V and J are TRBV7-8 and TRBJ1-1; 9 bases are shared with TRBD1. CDR1 is SGHVS, CDR2 FQNEAQ, per germline. Trimming cost V 4 bases and J 5 bases; bases outside gene matches: 2. CDR3 length equals 13 residues.

This clonotype has more than one count but fewer than ten. The chain couples TRBV6-6 to TRBJ2-1; D is perhaps TRBD1 (5 bases). Germline V gene sequence: CDR1 MNHNY, CDR2 SVGAGI (reference sequence). V was cut by 2 bases and J by 12 bases, with 14 bases left in between. CDR3 length equals 13 residues. The CDR3, as DNA: TGTGCCAGCAGTTACGTTGAAACAGGCGGGCAGTTCTTC. It translates to CASSYVETGGQFF.

This clonotype was counted a few times. The CDR3 reads CASSLVPTVLTDTQYF. Written as DNA, the CDR3 is TGTGCCAGCAGCTTAGTTCCTACAGTCCTCACAGATACGCAGTATTTT. The chain links TRBV11-2 to TRBJ2-3; D gene unclear. Deletions cut 1 base from V and 2 bases from J, with 13 bases between. The CDR3 consists of 16 residues. Germline assignment: CDR1 SGHAT and CDR2 FQNNGV.

The chain recombines TRBV6-2 or TRBV6-3 with TRBJ2-7; D perhaps matches TRBD1 (6 bases). The germline V and J ends were trimmed by 7 bases and 6 bases, with 22 bases remaining between them. The CDR3 has 15 residues. CDR1 MNHEY and CDR2 SVGEGT come from the germline V gene. The CDR3 region is CASTYPAGALVEQYF. DNA for the CDR3: TGTGCCAGCACGTACCCTGCAGGGGCCCTCGTCGAGCAGTACTTC.

Only a few counts were recorded for this clonotype. The chain uses TRBV29-1 and TRBJ2-1; maybe TRBD1 (6 bases). The CDR3 spans 14 residues. Per the germline V gene, CDR1 is SQVTM and CDR2 is ANQGSEA. Trimming cost V 1 base and J 4 bases, with 11 bases left between them. The CDR3 bases are TGCAGCGTTGAAGGTTCAGGGGAGTACAATGAGCAGTTCTTC. Translated: CSVEGSGEYNEQFF.

V gene TRBV7-9 combines with J gene TRBJ2-5, with D possibly TRBD1 on 5 matching bases. The germline gives CDR1 SEHNR, CDR2 FQNEAQ (reference sequence). The V gene lost 5 bases and the J gene lost 0 bases, with 7 bases spanning the gap. The CDR3 contains 13 residues. CDR3 residues: CASSQDNQETQYF. The CDR3 DNA reads as TGTGCCAGCAGCCAGGACAACCAAGAGACCCAGTACTTC.

This clonotype was seen only a few times. V usage is TRBV5-1 and J usage is TRBJ1-1, with D tentatively TRBD1 (6 bases). CDR3 length: 13 amino acids. Per the germline V gene, CDR1 is SGHRS and CDR2 is YFSETQ. Trimming shortened V by 5 bases and J by 3 bases, and 11 bases separated the two germline ends. CDR3 nucleotides: TGCGCCAGCAGTAACAGGGTTCACACTGAAGCTTTCTTT. Translating it yields CASSNRVHTEAFF.

This clonotype has only a few counts. This sequence joins TRBV7-8 and TRBJ2-7; TRBD2 matches 8 bases. The CDR3 is made up of 15 amino acids. Trimming removed 5 bases from V and 3 bases from J; junction bases left unmatched: 9. Germline CDR1 SGHVS, CDR2 FQNEAQ. CDR3 in DNA: TGTGCCAGCAGCCCGGGGACGGGGGGGTTCTACGAGCAGTACTTC. Translating gives CASSPGTGGFYEQYF.

V and J are TRBV14 and TRBJ2-2; D unresolved. V lost 0 bases, J lost 1 base, and 3 bases lay in between. The CDR3 extends over 14 amino acids. Germline CDR1 SGHDN, CDR2 FVKESK. CDR3 nucleotide sequence: TGTGCCAGCAGCCAAGACCAGAACACCGGGGAGCTGTTTTTT. Protein sequence: CASSQDQNTGELFF.

This clonotype was recorded a few times. The chain links TRBV15 to TRBJ1-5; TRBD1 agrees at 7 bases. V lost 2 bases and J lost 6; bases outside the gene matches: 13. Germline V gene data show CDR1 as LNHNV and CDR2 as YYDKDF (reference sequence). The CDR3 consists of 17 residues. The CDR3 DNA reads TGTGCCACCAGCAGACCCCCCCGACAGGGCGAGGTTCAGCCCCAGCATTTT. It encodes CATSRPPRQGEVQPQHF.

This clonotype was detected ten times or more. The chain couples TRBV29-1 to TRBJ2-2; no clear D gene. The germline V and J ends were trimmed by 6 bases and 4 bases, with 6 bases remaining between them. The CDR3 runs to 11 residues. Germline assignment: CDR1 SQVTM and CDR2 ANQGSEA. DNA of the CDR3: TGCAGCGTGCTGGTCACCGGGGAGCTGTTTTTT. This codes for CSVLVTGELFF.

This chain links TRBV19 with TRBJ1-6, with D maybe TRBD1 (5 bases). The CDR3 contains 13 residues. Trimming removed 6 bases at V and 10 bases at J, with 13 bases between. Germline CDR1 is LNHDA and CDR2 is SQIVND (reference sequence). The CDR3 nucleotides read TGTGCCAGTAGGGGGGGAGCTGGCTCACCCCTCCACTTT. This translates into CASRGGAGSPLHF.

This clonotype came up a few times. V and J are TRBV6-2 or TRBV6-3 and TRBJ2-7, with D perhaps matching TRBD1 or TRBD2 (6 bases each). In germline, CDR1 is MNHEY, CDR2 SVGEGT. CDR3 length: 18 residues. The V end was cut by 2 bases, the J end by 3 bases, with 23 bases between. Here the CDR3 DNA reads TGTGCCAGCAGTTACATCGGGGGCGACCAGCACATAAACTACGAGCAGTACTTC. The encoded protein is CASSYIGGDQHINYEQYF.